Sequencing of this TCR beta chain was carried out in a study of monozygotic twins with inflammatory bowel disease. Reanalyzing the 5' RACE reads, TCRdb keeps one entry per CDR3 protein, without DNA. The repertoire table contains 300,000 to 350,000 distinct CDR3 sequences. Germline V gene sequence: CDR1 SQVTM, CDR2 ANQGSEA. CDR3 size: 15 residues. The chain has TRBV29-1 and TRBJ2-7; TCRdb returns TRBD1, unconfirmable since there is no DNA. The sample taken for sequencing was blood. This receptor was identified in a human donor with ulcerative colitis or Crohn's disease, or a healthy co-twin of an affected twin (not recorded which). The CDR3 spells CSVEDPGQGGDEQYF.